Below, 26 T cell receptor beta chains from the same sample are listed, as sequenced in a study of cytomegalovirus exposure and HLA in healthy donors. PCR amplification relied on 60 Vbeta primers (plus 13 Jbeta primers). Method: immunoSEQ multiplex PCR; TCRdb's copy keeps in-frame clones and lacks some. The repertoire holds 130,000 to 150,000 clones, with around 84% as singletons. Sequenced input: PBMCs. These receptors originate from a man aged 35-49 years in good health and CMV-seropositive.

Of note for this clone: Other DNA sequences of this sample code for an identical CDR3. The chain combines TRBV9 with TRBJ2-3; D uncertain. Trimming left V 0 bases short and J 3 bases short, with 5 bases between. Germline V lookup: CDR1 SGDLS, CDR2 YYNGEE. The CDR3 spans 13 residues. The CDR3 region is CASSVVSTDTQYF. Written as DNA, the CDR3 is TGTGCCAGCAGCGTAGTGTCGACAGATACGCAGTATTTT.

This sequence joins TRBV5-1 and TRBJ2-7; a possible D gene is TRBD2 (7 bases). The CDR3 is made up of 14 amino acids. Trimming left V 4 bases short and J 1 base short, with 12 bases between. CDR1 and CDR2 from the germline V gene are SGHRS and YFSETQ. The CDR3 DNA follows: TGCGCCAGCAGCCTAAGCGGGACATCCTACGAGCAGTACTTC. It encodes CASSLSGTSYEQYF.

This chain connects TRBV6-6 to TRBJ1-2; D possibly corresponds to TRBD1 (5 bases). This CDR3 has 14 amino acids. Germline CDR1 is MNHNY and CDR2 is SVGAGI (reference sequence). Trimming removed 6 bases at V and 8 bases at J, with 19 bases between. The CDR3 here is CASSTPGVGSGYTF. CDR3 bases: TGTGCCAGCAGCACCCCGGGGGTGGGCTCCGGCTACACCTTC.

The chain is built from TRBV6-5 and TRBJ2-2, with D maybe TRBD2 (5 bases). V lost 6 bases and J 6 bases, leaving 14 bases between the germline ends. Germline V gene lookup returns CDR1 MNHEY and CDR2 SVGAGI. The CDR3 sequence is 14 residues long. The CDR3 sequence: CASRPTSVAGELFF. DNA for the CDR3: TGTGCCAGCAGACCCACTAGTGTTGCCGGGGAGCTGTTTTTT.

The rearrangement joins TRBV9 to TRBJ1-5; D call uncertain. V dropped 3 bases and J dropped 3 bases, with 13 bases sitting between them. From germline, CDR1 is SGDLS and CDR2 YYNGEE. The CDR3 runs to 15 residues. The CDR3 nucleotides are TGTGCCAGCAGCGAGGAAGAGGGTATCAATCAGCCCCAGCATTTT. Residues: CASSEEEGINQPQHF.

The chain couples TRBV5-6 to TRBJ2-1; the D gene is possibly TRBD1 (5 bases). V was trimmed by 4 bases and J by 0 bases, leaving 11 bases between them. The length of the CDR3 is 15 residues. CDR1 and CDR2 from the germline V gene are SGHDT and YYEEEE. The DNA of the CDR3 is TGTGCCAGCAGCCGCGACAGAAGCTCCTACAATGAGCAGTTCTTC. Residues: CASSRDRSSYNEQFF.

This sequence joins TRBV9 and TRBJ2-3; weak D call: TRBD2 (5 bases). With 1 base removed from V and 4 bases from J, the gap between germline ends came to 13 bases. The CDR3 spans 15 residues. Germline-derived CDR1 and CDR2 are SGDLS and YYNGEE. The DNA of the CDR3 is TGTGCCAGCAGCGTACGTGGGAGCGGCCCAGATACGCAGTATTTT. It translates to CASSVRGSGPDTQYF.

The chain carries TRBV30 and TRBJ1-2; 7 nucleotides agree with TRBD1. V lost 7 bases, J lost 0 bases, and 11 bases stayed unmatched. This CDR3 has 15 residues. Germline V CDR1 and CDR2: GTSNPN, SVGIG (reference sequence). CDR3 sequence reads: CASSPGGGPNYGYTF. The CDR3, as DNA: TGTGCCTCCTCCCCAGGGGGTGGCCCTAACTATGGCTACACCTTC.

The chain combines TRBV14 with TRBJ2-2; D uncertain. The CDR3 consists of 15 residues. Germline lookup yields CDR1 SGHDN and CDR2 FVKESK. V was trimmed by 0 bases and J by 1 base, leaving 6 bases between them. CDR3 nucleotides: TGTGCCAGCAGCCAAGAAAAGCTGAACACCGGGGAGCTGTTTTTT. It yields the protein CASSQEKLNTGELFF. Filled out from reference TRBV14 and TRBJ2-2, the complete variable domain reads EAGVTQFPSHSVIEKGQTVTLRCDPISGHDNLYWYRRVMGKEIKFLLHFVKESKQDESGMPNNRFLAERTGGTYSTLKVQPAELEDSGVYFCASSQEKLNTGELFFGEGSRLTVL.

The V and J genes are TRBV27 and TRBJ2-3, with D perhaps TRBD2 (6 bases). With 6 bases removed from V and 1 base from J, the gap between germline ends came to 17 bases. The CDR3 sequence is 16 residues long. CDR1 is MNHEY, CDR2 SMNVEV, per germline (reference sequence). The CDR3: CASRNRLGRGTDTQYF. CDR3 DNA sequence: TGTGCCAGCAGGAACCGACTAGGTCGGGGCACAGATACGCAGTATTTT.

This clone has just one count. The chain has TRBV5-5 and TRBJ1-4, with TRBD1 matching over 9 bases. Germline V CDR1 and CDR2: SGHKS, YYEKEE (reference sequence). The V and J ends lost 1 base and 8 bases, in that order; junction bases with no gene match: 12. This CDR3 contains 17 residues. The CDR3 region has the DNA TGTGCCAGCAGCTTGTTTTTATTGGACAGGGGCGACGAAAAACTGTTTTTT. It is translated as CASSLFLLDRGDEKLFF.

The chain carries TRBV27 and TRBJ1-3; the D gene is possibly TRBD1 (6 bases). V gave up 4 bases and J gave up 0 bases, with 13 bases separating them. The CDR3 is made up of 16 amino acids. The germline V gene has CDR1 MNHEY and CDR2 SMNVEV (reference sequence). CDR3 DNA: TGTGCCAGCAGTTCCTACAGCAGGGGCTCTGGAAACACCATATATTTT. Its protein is CASSSYSRGSGNTIYF.

The CDR3 region is CASSLEAGWGQETQYF. CDR3 bases: TGTGCCAGCAGCTTAGAAGCGGGATGGGGCCAAGAGACCCAGTACTTC. V usage is TRBV11-2 and J usage is TRBJ2-5; 7 positions agree with TRBD2. The CDR3 runs 16 residues. Germline V gives CDR1 SGHAT, CDR2 FQNNGV. The ends lost 0 bases at V and 1 base at J; junction bases unmatched: 5.

Here the CDR3 reads CASRQGGYEQYF. CDR3 DNA: TGTGCCAGCAGACAGGGTGGGTACGAGCAGTACTTC. The chain combines TRBV27 with TRBJ2-7, with D perhaps TRBD1 (6 bases). The CDR3 is made up of 12 amino acids. The germline V gene has CDR1 MNHEY and CDR2 SMNVEV (reference sequence). Trimming stripped 6 bases from V and 4 bases from J, with 10 bases between.

The CDR3 DNA sequence: TGTGCCAGCAGCGCAGAGGGGGCGGGGCCTTTGCAGTTCTTC. Translated: CASSAEGAGPLQFF. This chain links TRBV9 with TRBJ2-1; D is perhaps TRBD1 (7 bases). CDR3 length: 14 amino acids. The germline V and J ends were trimmed by 3 bases and 12 bases, with 19 bases remaining between them. Germline V gene data show CDR1 as SGDLS and CDR2 as YYNGEE.

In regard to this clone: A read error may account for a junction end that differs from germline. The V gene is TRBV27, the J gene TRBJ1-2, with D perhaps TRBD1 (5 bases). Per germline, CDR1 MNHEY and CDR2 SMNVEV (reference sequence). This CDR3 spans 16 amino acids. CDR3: CASSFDHTGVDYDYTF. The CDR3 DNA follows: TGTGCCAGCAGTTTTGATCATACGGGGGTGGACTATGACTACACCTTC.

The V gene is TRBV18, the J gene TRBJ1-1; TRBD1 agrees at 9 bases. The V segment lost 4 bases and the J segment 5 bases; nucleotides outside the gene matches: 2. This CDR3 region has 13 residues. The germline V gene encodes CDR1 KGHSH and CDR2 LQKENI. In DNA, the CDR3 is TGTGCCAGCTCACTGACAGGGGGTACTGAAGCTTTCTTT. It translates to CASSLTGGTEAFF.

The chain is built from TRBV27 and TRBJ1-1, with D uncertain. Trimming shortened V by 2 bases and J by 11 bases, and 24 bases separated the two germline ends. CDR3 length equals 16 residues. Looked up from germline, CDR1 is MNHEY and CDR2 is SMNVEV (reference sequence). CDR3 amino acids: CASSLIGQGGEGRAFF. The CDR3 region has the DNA TGTGCCAGCAGTTTAATCGGGCAAGGCGGGGAAGGGCGGGCTTTCTTT.

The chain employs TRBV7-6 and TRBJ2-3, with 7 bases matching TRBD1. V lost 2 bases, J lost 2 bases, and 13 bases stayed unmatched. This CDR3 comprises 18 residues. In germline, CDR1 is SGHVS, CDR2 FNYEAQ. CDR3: CASSLSVGRGQPTDTQYF. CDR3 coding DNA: TGTGCCAGCAGCTTAAGTGTTGGAAGGGGACAGCCCACAGATACGCAGTATTTT.

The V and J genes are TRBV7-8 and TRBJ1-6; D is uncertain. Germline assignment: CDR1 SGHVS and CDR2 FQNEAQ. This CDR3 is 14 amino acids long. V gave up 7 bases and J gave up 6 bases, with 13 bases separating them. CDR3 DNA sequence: TGTGCCAGCACCCGGAGACCAGTTAATTCACCCCTCCACTTT. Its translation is CASTRRPVNSPLHF.

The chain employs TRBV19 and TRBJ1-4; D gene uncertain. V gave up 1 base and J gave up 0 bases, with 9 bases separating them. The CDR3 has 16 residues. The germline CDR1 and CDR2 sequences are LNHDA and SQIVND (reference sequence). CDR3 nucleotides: TGTGCCAGTAGTATAGTTGGCACAACAACTAATGAAAAACTGTTTTTT. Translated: CASSIVGTTTNEKLFF.

The CDR3 loop is CASSLTGTGGYTF. The DNA of the CDR3 is TGTGCCAGCAGCTTGACAGGGACCGGTGGCTACACCTTC. J is TRBJ1-2 and V is TRBV7-3, with 7 bases aligning to TRBD1. V lost 3 bases and J lost 7; bases outside the gene matches: 5. This CDR3 is built from 13 residues. Germline lookup yields CDR1 SGHTA and CDR2 FQGTGA.

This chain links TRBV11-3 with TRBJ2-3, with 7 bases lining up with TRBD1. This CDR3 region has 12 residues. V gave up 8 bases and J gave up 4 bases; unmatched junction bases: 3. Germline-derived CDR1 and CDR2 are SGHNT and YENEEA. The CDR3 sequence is CASWTGSDTQYF. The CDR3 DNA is TGTGCCAGCTGGACAGGTTCAGATACGCAGTATTTT. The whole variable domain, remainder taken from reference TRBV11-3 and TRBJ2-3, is EAGVVQSPRYKIIEKKQPVAFWCNPISGHNTLYWYLQNLGQGPELLIRYENEEAVDDSQLPKDRFSAERLKGVDSTLKIQPAELGDSAVYLCASWTGSDTQYFGPGTRLTVL.

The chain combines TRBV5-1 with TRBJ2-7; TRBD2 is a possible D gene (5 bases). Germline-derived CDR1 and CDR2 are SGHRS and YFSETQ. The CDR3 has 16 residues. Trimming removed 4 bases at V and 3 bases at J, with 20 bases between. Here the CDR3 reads CASSEDWLPPYYEQYF. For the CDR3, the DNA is TGCGCCAGCAGCGAGGACTGGCTTCCCCCCTACTACGAGCAGTACTTC.

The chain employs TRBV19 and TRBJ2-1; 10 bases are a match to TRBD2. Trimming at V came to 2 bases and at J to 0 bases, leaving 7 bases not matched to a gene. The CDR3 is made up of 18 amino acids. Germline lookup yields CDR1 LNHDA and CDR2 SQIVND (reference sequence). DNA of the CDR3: TGTGCCAGTAGTATAAGGGCTAGCGGGAGAAGCTCCTACAATGAGCAGTTCTTC. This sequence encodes CASSIRASGRSSYNEQFF.

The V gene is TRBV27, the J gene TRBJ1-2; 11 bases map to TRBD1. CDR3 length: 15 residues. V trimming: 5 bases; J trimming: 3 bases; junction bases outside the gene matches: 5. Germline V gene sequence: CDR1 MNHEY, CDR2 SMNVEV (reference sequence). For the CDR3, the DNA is TGTGCCAGCAGTGCGGGGACAGGGGGATACTATGGCTACACCTTC. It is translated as CASSAGTGGYYGYTF.